Below, one TCR beta chain is given with its context. The data stem from a study of blood T cell repertoires in COVID-19. Study-wide context: Samples of COVID-19 (acute and convalescent) were obtained from the United States, Italy and Spain. Nucleic acid was either cDNA or gDNA, and it came from T cells, B-cell-depleted T cells, or PBMCs.

The CDR3 has 14 residues. V shed 0 bases and J shed 7 bases, with 13 bases lying between them. From germline, CDR1 is SGHRS and CDR2 YFSETQ. As processed by the authors: Quantification of nucleated cells was approximated via reference gene primer amplification. Repertoires were generated with immunoSEQ multiplex PCR, while TCRdb's copy carries only in-frame clones and drops some. The V and J calls and the clone size are those of that table, but D and trimming were determined from the DNA. The sample carries some 270,000 clones, roughly 89% recorded once. The sample taken for sequencing was peripheral blood. This sequence was found in a woman aged 40 to 49 who had recovered from COVID-19. The chain couples TRBV5-1 to TRBJ1-2; tentative D call: TRBD1 (6 bases). The CDR3 bases are TGCGCCAGCAGCTTGGGAACAGGGTTGCCTGGCTACACCTTC. The encoded protein is CASSLGTGLPGYTF.